These T cell receptor beta chains were read from a single sample in a study of T cells after yellow fever vaccination. Via MiXCR, TCRdb re-called the 5' RACE reads, giving one row per CDR3 protein. Among some 350,000 distinct CDR3 sequences listed, 7.5% to 9% were seen once. The sequenced sample was PBMCs, obtained on the day of the first yellow fever vaccination. These receptors came from a man younger than 35 who received the YFV17D yellow fever vaccine. The CDR3 runs from the conserved cysteine through the conserved F or W. Each record gives: CDR3 protein, V gene, J gene.

CASSPTRVPQPQHF,TRBV7-2,TRBJ1-5
CSAKRAPGETQYF,TRBV20-1,TRBJ2-5
CASSLGLAGGGEQFF,TRBV7-2,TRBJ2-1
CASSLVAGSNTGELFF,TRBV7-9,TRBJ2-2
CASSQESGRGNEQFF,TRBV4-1,TRBJ2-1
CASSLYGSLATNEKLFF,TRBV27,TRBJ1-4
CASSQDDVRVVAYNEQFF,TRBV3-1,TRBJ2-1
CASSLVTGGRTEAFF,TRBV7-2,TRBJ1-1
CASSQLAGGPNEQFF,TRBV6-1,TRBJ2-1
CASSESITRAANTGELFF,TRBV6-1,TRBJ2-2
CASGQEFRGTDTQYF,TRBV4-3,TRBJ2-3
CASSGRIGLATQYF,TRBV2,TRBJ2-3
CSAKGSAWEKNEQFF,TRBV20-1,TRBJ2-1